The clone carrying this T cell receptor beta chain was observed many times. Its specificity is unknown. The sample is drawn from a study of T cells in Graves' hyperthyroidism and ophthalmopathy. TCR beta CDR3 region amplification was performed from RNA transcripts. With the HTBI primer set, the TCR CDR3 went through a first round of RT-PCR. TCRdb reprocessed the multiplex PCR reads with MiXCR, giving one entry per CDR3 protein. The sample includes 400,000 to 450,000 distinct CDR3 sequences, roughly 14% of them seen just once. Study observations and caveats: Within blood appeared most thyroid clonotypes that had expanded above 0.001.

Germline CDR1 SNHLY, CDR2 FYNNEI. The CDR3 length is 16 residues. Trimming cost V 6 bases and J 2 bases; bases outside gene matches: 6. The V call is TRBV2, the J call TRBJ2-5; 13 nucleotides agree with TRBD2. The source material was blood. The receptor was derived from a man younger than 30 with Graves' ophthalmopathy. Here the CDR3 DNA reads TGTGCCAGCAGCGCCGGGACTAGCGGGGAGCAAGAGACCCAGTACTTC. Translation gives CASSAGTSGEQETQYF.